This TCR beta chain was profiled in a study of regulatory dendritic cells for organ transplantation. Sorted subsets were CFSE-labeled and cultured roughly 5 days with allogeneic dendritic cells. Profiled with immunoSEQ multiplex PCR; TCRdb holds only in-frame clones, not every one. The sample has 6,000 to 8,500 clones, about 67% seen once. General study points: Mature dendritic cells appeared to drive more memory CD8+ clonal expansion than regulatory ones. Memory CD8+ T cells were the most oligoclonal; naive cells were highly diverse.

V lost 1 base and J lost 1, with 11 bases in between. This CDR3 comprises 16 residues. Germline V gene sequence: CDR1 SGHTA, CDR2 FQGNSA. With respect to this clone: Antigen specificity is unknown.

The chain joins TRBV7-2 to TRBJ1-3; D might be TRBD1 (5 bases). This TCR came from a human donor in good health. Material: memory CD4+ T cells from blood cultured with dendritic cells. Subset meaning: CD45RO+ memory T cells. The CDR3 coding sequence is TGTGCCAGCAGCTTAGTAGGGCCAGGGTCTGGAAACACCATATATTTT. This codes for CASSLVGPGSGNTIYF.